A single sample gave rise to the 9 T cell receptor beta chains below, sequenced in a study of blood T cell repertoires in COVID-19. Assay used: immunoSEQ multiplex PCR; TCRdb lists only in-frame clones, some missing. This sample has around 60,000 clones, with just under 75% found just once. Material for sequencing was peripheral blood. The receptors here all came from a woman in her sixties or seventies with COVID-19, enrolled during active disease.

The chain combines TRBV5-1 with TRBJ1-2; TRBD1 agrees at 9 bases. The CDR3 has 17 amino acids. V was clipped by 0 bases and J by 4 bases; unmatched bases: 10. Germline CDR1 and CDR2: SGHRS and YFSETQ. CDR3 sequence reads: CASSLVDRGSQGYGYTF. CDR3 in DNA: TGCGCCAGCAGCTTGGTGGACAGGGGCTCCCAGGGCTATGGCTACACCTTC.

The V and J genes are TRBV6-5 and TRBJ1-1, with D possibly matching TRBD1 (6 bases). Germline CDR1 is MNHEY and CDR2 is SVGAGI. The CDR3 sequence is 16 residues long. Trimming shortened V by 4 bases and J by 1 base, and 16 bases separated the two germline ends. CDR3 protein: CASSSNSGVGNTEAFF. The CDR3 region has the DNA TGTGCCAGCAGTTCGAATTCAGGGGTAGGGAACACTGAAGCTTTCTTT.

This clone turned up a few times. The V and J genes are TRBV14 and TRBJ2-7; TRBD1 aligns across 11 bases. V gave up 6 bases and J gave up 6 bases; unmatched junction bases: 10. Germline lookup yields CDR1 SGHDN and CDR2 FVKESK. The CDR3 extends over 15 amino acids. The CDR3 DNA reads TGTGCCAGCAGTCTGGGGGACAGGGGGGCAAGCGAGCAGTACGTC. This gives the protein CASSLGDRGASEQYV.

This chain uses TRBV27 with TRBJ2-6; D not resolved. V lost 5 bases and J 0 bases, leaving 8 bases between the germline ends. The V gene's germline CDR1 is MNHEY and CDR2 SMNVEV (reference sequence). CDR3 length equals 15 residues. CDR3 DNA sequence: TGTGCCAGCAGTCCTTCTTTCTCTGGGGCCAACGTCCTGACTTTC. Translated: CASSPSFSGANVLTF.

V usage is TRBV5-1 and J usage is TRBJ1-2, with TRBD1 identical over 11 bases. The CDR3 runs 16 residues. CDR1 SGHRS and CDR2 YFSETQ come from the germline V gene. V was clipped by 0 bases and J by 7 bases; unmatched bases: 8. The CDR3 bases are TGCGCCAGCAGCTTGGTTGTAGGACAGGGGGCTGGTGGCTACACCTTC. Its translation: CASSLVVGQGAGGYTF.

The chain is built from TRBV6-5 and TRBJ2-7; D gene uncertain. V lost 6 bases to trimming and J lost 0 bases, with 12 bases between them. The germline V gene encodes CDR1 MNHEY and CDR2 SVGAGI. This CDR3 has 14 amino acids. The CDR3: CASRAGLSSYEQYF. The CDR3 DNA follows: TGTGCCAGCAGGGCAGGTCTAAGCTCCTACGAGCAGTACTTC.

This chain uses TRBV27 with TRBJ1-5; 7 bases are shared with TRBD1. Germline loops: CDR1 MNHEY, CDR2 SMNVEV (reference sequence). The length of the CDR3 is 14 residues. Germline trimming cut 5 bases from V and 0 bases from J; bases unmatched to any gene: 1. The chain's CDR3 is CASSQGGSNQPQHF. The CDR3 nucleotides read TGTGCCAGCAGTCAGGGGGGTAGCAATCAGCCCCAGCATTTT.

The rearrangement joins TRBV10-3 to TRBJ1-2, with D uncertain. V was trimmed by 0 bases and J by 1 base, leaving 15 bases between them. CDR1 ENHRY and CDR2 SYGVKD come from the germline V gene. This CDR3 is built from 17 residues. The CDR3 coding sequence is TGTGCCATCAGTGAGTCTTTAGGGAAGGAGGGTAACTATGGCTACACCTTC. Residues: CAISESLGKEGNYGYTF.

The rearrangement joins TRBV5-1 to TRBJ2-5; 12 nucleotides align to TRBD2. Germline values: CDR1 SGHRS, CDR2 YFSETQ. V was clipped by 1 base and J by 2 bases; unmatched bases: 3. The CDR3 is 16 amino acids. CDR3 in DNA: TGCGCCAGCAGCTTGCCACTAGCGGGAGGACAAGAGACCCAGTACTTC. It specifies CASSLPLAGGQETQYF.